The present entry profiles one T cell receptor beta chain with its context. Sequence at one end of the junction differs from germline and may be a read error. This CDR3 comprises 13 residues. CDR1 SQVTM and CDR2 ANQGSEA come from the germline V gene. This entry is derived from a study of blood T cell repertoires in COVID-19. The table came from immunoSEQ multiplex PCR; TCRdb's copy has only in-frame clones and leaves some out. The table includes over 250,000 clones, approximately 83% detected once. The chain links TRBV29-1 to TRBJ2-1; 7 nucleotides line up with TRBD1. The receptor comes from a woman aged 45-60 years who had recovered from COVID-19. Material: peripheral blood. CDR3 protein: CSGERDSYNEQFF. The CDR3 DNA follows: TGCAGCGGTGAACGGGACAGCTACAATGAGCAGTTCTTC.